This T cell receptor (beta chain) was retrieved from a study of cytomegalovirus exposure and HLA in healthy donors. Study results and limitations: Cytomegalovirus association was listed for under 200 TCR beta chains. In a later analysis, approximately 15,000 TCR beta sequences were associated with HLA alleles at 0.05 false discovery rate. Reportedly, diagnosis of cytomegalovirus status by the classifier showed high specificity and sensitivity. A later analysis found most CMV-associated TCR beta chains apparently HLA-restricted.

Per germline, CDR1 SGDLS and CDR2 YYNGEE. The CDR3 consists of 14 residues. The V segment lost 2 bases and the J segment 8 bases; nucleotides outside the gene matches: 6. Worth noting for this clone: No antigen is known for it.

A multiplex PCR was run with 60 Vbeta primers and 13 Jbeta primers. Generated by immunoSEQ multiplex PCR, the TCRdb table keeps only in-frame clones and is missing some. The table lists about 120,000 clones, under 90% of them singletons, with 7.5% to 9% in the top ten. The receptor's source is a female donor in good health and CMV-seropositive. The chain is built from TRBV9 and TRBJ2-3, with 9 bases lining up with TRBD2. Sequencing was performed on PBMCs. CDR3 in DNA: TGTGCCAGCAGCGTGGCGGGGGGGCCCAGTACGCAGTATTTT. This translates into CASSVAGGPSTQYF.